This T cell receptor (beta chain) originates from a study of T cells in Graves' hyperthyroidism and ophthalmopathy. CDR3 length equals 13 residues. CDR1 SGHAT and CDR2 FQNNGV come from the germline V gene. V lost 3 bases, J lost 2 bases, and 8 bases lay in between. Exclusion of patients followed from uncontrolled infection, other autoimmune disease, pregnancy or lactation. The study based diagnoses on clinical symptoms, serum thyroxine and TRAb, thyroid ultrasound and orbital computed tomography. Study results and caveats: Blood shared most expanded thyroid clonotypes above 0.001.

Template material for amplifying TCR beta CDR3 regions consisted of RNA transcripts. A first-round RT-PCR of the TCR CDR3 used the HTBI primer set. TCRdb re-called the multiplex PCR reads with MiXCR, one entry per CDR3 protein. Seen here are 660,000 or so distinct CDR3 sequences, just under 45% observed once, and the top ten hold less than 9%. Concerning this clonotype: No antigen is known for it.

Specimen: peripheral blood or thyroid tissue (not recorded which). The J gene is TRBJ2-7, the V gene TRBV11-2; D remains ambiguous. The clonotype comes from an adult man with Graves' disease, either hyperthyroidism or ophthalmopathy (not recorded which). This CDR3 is CASSFKGTYEQYF. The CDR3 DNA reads TGTGCCAGCAGCTTTAAGGGAACCTACGAGCAGTACTTC.